The clone carrying this T cell receptor (beta chain) has just one count. This specimen comes from a study of T cell changes during pregnancy in multiple sclerosis. Sequenced by immunoSEQ multiplex PCR; TCRdb stores in-frame clones only, minus some. The table shows 65,000 or so clones, with around 90% occurring only once. This CDR3 has 16 residues. Germline trimming cut 2 bases from V and 2 bases from J; bases unmatched to any gene: 2. Germline assignment: CDR1 MGHDK and CDR2 SYGVNS. V is TRBV25-1 and J is TRBJ1-6, with 8 positions matching TRBD1. The TCR was taken from a female donor in good health, enrolled as a control in a pregnancy study. Specimen: peripheral blood, collected in the second trimester of pregnancy. CDR3 sequence: CASSEPGGPYNSPLHF. DNA for the CDR3: TGTGCCAGCAGTGAACCAGGGGGCCCCTATAATTCACCCCTCCACTTT.